This is a list of T cell receptor beta chains from one sample in a study of OX40 agonist ivuxolimab in advanced cancers. Only in-frame clones appear in the TCRdb table, and some are missing; sequencing was by immunoSEQ multiplex PCR. The profile covers tens of thousands of clones, with roughly 81% appearing a single time and 15% to 20% taken by the ten largest. Sequenced material: CD4+ or CD8+ T cells sorted from blood, taken in a trial of the OX40 agonist ivuxolimab. The receptors stem from an adult with an advanced solid tumor such as melanoma, head and neck, liver or kidney cancer. Each CDR3 is given with its conserved first and last residue. Fields, in order: J gene, V gene, CDR3 protein.

TRBJ1-1	TRBV7-9	CASSPPVSQDTEAFF
TRBJ1-1	TRBV7-2	CAKLSWGNLNTEAFF
TRBJ2-2	TRBV5-1	CASAEEVGLAGENTGELFF
TRBJ2-4	TRBV5-5	CASSLAQGGNIQYF
TRBJ1-3	TRBV19	CASKRNERGNTIYF
TRBJ2-2	TRBV19	CASTGGLTGELFF
TRBJ2-7	TRBV6-5	CASSERQTSYEQYF
TRBJ1-1	TRBV19	CASSISGNVMNTEAFF
TRBJ2-1	TRBV6-5	CASTRGASGYNEQFF
TRBJ2-2	TRBV2	CASSLRQGNTGELFF
TRBJ2-7	TRBV7-9	CASSLTGGEQYF
TRBJ2-5	TRBV10-3	CAISTTPSGQETQYF
TRBJ2-7	TRBV6-6	CASSRTGVEQYF
TRBJ2-7	TRBV28	CASTLPMGTRSYEQYF
TRBJ2-1	TRBV19	CASSIGTETRGQFF
TRBJ1-6	TRBV2	CASKKEQGDSPLHF
TRBJ2-3	TRBV5-1	CASRPGLAGGIDTQYF
TRBJ1-1	TRBV5-1	CASSSGPNTEAFF
TRBJ1-1	TRBV10-3	CAISQNTEAFF
TRBJ1-1	TRBV19	CASRFLGSNTEAFF
TRBJ1-1	TRBV5-1	CASSLSGGFTEAFF
TRBJ1-6	TRBV6-5	CASSYGRQGATPLHF
TRBJ2-7	TRBV18	CASSPPDRGPHEQYF
TRBJ2-1	TRBV19	CASKLAGEPNEQFF
TRBJ2-1	TRBV29-1	CSVEGLAGPAGQFF
TRBJ2-2	TRBV5-5	CASSSLTVNTGELFF
TRBJ2-1	TRBV19	CASSVGEDRYYNEQFF
TRBJ2-1	TRBV6-1	CASSGTSLLNEQFF
TRBJ2-1	TRBV19	CASSTQSGVNEQFF
TRBJ2-1	TRBV6-5	CASSYSRGAGYNEQFF
TRBJ1-4	TRBV28	CASSRIGQGREKLFF
TRBJ2-1	TRBV18	CASSWGTSGDGNEQFF
TRBJ2-7	TRBV29-1	CSVVSDYEQYF
TRBJ2-7	TRBV15	CATSRDRGTSEGGQYF
TRBJ2-7	TRBV5-6	CASSGDRYYEQYF
TRBJ2-2	TRBV19	CASSLRLAANTGELFF
TRBJ2-3	TRBV15	CATSRGLAGRTDTQYF
TRBJ2-7	TRBV25-1	CASSPTGILLEQYF
TRBJ2-1	TRBV5-6	CASSLREAASNEQFF
TRBJ1-1	TRBV11-2	CASSLTRQGTEAFF
TRBJ2-2	TRBV7-9	CASSATGTNTGELFF
TRBJ1-5	TRBV7-2	CASSLERSQPQHF
TRBJ1-1	TRBV7-7	CASSSGPDTEAFF
TRBJ1-3	TRBV19	CASRMETAGNTIYF